This T cell receptor beta chain derives from a study of a mutant IDH1 vaccine in newly diagnosed glioma. This clone showed up just a few times. Its antigen is still unknown. Method: immunoSEQ multiplex PCR; TCRdb's copy keeps in-frame clones and lacks some. The sample yields roughly 39,000 clones, 70% to 90% seen once. Time point denoted: week 5, during vaccination. The investigators gave 300 ug of mutant IDH1 20-mer peptide in each vaccine dose, together with topical imiquimod. V was trimmed by 0 bases and J by 4 bases, leaving 9 bases between them. The CDR3 sequence is 14 residues long. In germline, CDR1 is MNHEY, CDR2 SMNVEV (reference sequence).

Source: PBMCs, taken from a glioma patient whose treatment included an IDH1 peptide vaccine. The sequence came from a middle-aged man with glioma. The gene calls are TRBV27 and TRBJ1-1; D remains ambiguous. CDR3 sequence reads: CASSLSLGRTEAFF. The CDR3 DNA is TGTGCCAGCAGTTTATCCCTAGGTCGCACTGAAGCTTTCTTT.